This paragraph reports one T cell receptor (beta chain). Its recognized antigen is unknown. No much larger clone exists at a distance of one base, and base qualities are not known. This sample was taken from a study of T cell responses to AZD1222 COVID-19 vaccine (dated by TCRdb to the early 2020s). About the study as a whole: A total of 230 to 250 trial participants underwent TCR sequencing, of whom some 200 had received two doses of AZD1222 and roughly 26 had received two doses of the MenACWY control vaccine. Trial participants were enrolled by age into subgroups of 18-55, 56-69 and 70-plus years, and about 150, 27 and 61 TCR-sequenced participants, respectively, were included in these subgroups.

Points the paper makes about the study in general: Participants were mostly white British and included more females than males, and it was suggested by the authors that clonal diversity may have been underestimated. CD4 TCRs associated with the vaccine covered the entire spike protein, and the dominant responses were in regions 160-218 and 743-854. Because no day 14 peak-response samples were available, the repertoires could be characterized only after the peak T cell response. Conclusions about previously exposed vaccinees are limited because only a handful of AZD1222 recipients were SARS-CoV-2 seropositive at baseline. After two AZD1222 doses, both the breadth and the depth of spike-specific TCRs were significantly higher than at day 0 and than in MenACWY recipients. The 56-69-year group was small, and its depth increase did not reach significance, likely because of low power. Epitopes outside the regions mutated in the B.1.351 and B.1.1.7 variants were reportedly recognized by nearly half of the unique spike-specific TCRs.

The time point label for this specimen denotes: baseline before first vaccination. The treatment or condition label here, explained by the study, means: meningococcal conjugate vaccine given as trial control. Vaccinee samples were obtained from the UK trials COV001 and COV002, which included a single-blind randomized controlled phase 2/3 trial of AZD1222 (ChAdOx1 nCoV-19) in healthy adults. For TCRbeta chain sequencing, PBMC samples from trial participants were taken at day 0 and at day 28 after the second dose. The CDR3 starts with the cysteine, ends with the phenylalanine, and has 15 residues. The retained sequence is limited to the CDR3, 45 bases, with the frame set at the first base. Trimming removed 5 bases from V and 7 bases from J; the gene matches leave 7 bases unexplained. CDR1 and CDR2 were assigned from the germline V gene (reference sequence) as MNHEY and SMNVEV. The CDR3 regions of human TCRbeta chains were analyzed by immunosequencing. Per the source publication's procedure: Repertoire TCRs were checked for matches against a reference library of SARS-CoV-2-specific TCRs that had been generated using the MIRA antigen-specificity platform. Breadth was defined as the fraction of unique TCRs that were SARS-CoV-2-associated. Depth was defined as the fraction of total T cells that were SARS-CoV-2-associated. Each spike-specific TCR was assigned to its reactive spike region and to a CD4 or CD8 class using the MIRA data. Log10-transformed breadth and depth values were compared by one-way ANOVA with Sidak's multiple comparisons tests. In TCRdb, the immuneACCESS table is reduced to in-frame sequences with V and J assigned. These tables do not hold every clone; where another copy was compared, an unresolved V gene accounts for under half, and the others remain unexplained. V and J calls plus clone size are reproduced from that table; the DNA served to infer D and trimming. The sample includes 66,000 or so clones, with approximately 85% observed a single time. 23% of the sample belongs to the ten largest clones.

The specimen was peripheral blood, collected on day 0 of MenACWY control vaccination. The sequence links TRBV27 to TRBJ1-6; 8 junctional bases match TRBD1. The receptor's source is an adult in good health. The CDR3 protein is CASSARQGRNSPLHF. The DNA reads TGTGCCAGCAGTGCTCGACAGGGGAGGAATTCACCCCTCCACTTT.